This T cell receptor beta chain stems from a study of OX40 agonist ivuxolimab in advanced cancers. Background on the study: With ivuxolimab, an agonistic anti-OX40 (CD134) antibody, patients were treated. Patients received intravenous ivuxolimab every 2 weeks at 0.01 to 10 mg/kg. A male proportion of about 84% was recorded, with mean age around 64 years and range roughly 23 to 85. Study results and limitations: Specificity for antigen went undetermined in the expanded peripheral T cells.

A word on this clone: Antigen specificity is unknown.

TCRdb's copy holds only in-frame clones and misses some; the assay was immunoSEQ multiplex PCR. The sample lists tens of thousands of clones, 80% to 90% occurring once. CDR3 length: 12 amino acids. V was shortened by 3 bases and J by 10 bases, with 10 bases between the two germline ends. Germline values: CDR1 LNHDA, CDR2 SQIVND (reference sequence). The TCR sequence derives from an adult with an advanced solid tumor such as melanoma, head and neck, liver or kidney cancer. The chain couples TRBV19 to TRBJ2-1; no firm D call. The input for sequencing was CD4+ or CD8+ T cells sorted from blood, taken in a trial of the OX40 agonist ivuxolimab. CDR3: CASSMGFWEQFF. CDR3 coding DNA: TGTGCCAGTAGTATGGGATTTTGGGAGCAGTTCTTC.